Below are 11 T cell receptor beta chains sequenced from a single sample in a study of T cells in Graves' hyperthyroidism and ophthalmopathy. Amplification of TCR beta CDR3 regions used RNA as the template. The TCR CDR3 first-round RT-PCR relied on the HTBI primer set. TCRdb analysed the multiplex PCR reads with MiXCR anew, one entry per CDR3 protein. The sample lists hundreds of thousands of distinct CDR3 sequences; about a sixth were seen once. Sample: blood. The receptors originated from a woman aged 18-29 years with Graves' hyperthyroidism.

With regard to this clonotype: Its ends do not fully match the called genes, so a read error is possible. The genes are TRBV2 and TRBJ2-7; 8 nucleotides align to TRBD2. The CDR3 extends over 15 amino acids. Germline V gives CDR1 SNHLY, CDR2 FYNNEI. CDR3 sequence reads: CASSHRTSHPYEQYF. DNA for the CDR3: TGCGCCAGCAGCCACCGGACTAGCCACCCTTACGAGCAGTACTTC.

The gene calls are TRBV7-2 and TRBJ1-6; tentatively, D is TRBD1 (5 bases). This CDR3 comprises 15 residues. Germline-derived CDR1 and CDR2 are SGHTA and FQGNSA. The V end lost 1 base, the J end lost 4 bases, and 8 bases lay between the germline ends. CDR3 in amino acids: CASSLGGTYNSPLHF. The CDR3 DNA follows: TGTGCCAGCAGCTTAGGGGGGACGTATAATTCACCCCTCCACTTT.

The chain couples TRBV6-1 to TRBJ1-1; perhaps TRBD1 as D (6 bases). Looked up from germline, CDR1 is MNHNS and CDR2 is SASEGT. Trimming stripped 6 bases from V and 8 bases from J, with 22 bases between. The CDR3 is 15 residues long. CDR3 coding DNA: TGTGCCAGCAGCCGAAAACGGACAGTCCTGCCCGAAGCTTTCTTT. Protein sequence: CASSRKRTVLPEAFF.

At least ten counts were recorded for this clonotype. The CDR3 protein is CSVDLRGAGYEQYF. For the CDR3, the DNA is TGCAGCGTTGACCTCCGGGGGGCTGGGTACGAGCAGTACTTC. The chain is built from TRBV29-1 and TRBJ2-7, with D perhaps TRBD2 (7 bases). The germline gives CDR1 SQVTM, CDR2 ANQGSEA. The germline V and J ends were trimmed by 3 bases and 4 bases, with 16 bases remaining between them. The CDR3 extends over 14 amino acids.

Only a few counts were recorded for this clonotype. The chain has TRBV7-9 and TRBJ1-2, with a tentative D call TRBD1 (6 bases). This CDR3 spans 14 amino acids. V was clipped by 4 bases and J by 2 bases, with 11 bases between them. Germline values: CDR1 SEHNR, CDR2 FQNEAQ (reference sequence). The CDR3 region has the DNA TGTGCCAGCAGCTACAGCAGGGGAAACTATGGCTACACCTTC. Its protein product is CASSYSRGNYGYTF.

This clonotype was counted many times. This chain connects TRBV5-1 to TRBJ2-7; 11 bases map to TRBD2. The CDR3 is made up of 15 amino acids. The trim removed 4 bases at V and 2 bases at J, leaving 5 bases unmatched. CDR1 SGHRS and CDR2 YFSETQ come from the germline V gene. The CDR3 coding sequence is TGCGCCAGCAGCGCGGGGACTAGCGGTACCTACGAGCAGTACTTC. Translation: CASSAGTSGTYEQYF.

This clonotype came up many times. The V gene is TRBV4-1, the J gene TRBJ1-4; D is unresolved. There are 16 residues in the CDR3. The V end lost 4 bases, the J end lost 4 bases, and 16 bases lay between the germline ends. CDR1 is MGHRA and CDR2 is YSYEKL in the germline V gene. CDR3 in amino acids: CASSPRWAAINEKLFF. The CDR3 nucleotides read TGCGCCAGCAGCCCCCGGTGGGCCGCGATTAATGAAAAACTGTTTTTT.

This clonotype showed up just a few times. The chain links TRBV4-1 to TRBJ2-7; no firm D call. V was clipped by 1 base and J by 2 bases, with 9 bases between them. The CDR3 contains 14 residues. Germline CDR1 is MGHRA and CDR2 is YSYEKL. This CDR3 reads CASSQAAVTYEQYF. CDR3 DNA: TGCGCCAGCAGCCAAGCGGCGGTTACCTACGAGCAGTACTTC.

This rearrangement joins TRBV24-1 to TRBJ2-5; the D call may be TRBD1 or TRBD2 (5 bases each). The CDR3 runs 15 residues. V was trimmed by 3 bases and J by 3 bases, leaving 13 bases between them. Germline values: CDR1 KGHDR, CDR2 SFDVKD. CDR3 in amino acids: CATSDGTNGKETQYF. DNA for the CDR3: TGTGCCACCAGTGATGGGACGAACGGAAAAGAGACCCAGTACTTC.

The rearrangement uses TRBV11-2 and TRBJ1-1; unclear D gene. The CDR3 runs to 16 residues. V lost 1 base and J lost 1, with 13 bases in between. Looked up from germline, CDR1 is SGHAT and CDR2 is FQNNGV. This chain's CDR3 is CASSLGGTVRNTEAFF. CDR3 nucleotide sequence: TGTGCCAGCAGCTTAGGTGGTACGGTGCGGAACACTGAAGCTTTCTTT. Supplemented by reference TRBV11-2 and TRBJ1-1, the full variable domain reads EAGVAQSPRYKIIEKRQSVAFWCNPISGHATLYWYQQILGQGPKLLIQFQNNGVVDDSQLPKDRFSAERLKGVDSTLKIQPAKLEDSAVYLCASSLGGTVRNTEAFFGQGTRLTVV.

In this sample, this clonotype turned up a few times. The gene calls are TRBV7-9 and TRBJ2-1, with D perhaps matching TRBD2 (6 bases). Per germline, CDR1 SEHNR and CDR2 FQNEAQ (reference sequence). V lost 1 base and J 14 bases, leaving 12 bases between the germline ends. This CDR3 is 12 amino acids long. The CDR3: CASSLVGLPEFF. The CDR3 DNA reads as TGTGCCAGCAGCTTAGTGGGACTGCCGGAGTTCTTC.